Each of the 14 T cell receptor beta chains below was sequenced from the same sample in a study of T cells after yellow fever vaccination (dated by TCRdb to between 2019 and 2020). The method behind the library was 5' RACE. The run used an Illumina NovaSeq 6000. TCRdb trimmed public reads at Q25 via fastp, called clones via MiXCR and kept in-frame beta chains. CDR3 protein duplicates are merged, each entry listing the most common genes and DNA. Present in this sample are hundreds of thousands of distinct CDR3 sequences, 18% of which were seen just once. The ten largest account for about 18% of the sample. In the paper's terms, the treatment or condition label means: live attenuated yellow fever vaccine strain. Sequencing used PBMCs, obtained before the yellow fever booster vaccination. Every receptor here comes from a man younger than 30 who received the YFV17D yellow fever vaccine.

This clonotype showed up just a few times. V and J are TRBV29-1 and TRBJ2-7; TRBD1 or TRBD2 may be the D gene (5 bases each). The CDR3 has 14 residues. The V end lost 8 bases, the J end lost 2 bases, and 19 bases lay between the germline ends. Germline CDR1 is SQVTM and CDR2 is ANQGSEA. The CDR3 loop is CSTSYRDRPYEQYF. CDR3 coding DNA: TGCAGCACTTCCTACCGGGACCGGCCCTACGAGCAGTACTTC.

At least ten counts were recorded for this clonotype. The chain recombines TRBV12-3 or TRBV12-4 with TRBJ2-5; TRBD2 matches 10 bases. This CDR3 is 15 amino acids long. V lost 1 base and J lost 5; bases outside the gene matches: 4. CDR3 sequence (DNA): TGTGCCAGCAGTTTAGTCCTAGCGGGGGTTGAGACCCAGTACTTC. Protein product: CASSLVLAGVETQYF.

The J gene is TRBJ2-1, the V gene TRBV5-1; D could derive from TRBD1 or TRBD2 (6 bases each). Germline loops: CDR1 SGHRS, CDR2 YFSETQ. The CDR3 has 14 residues. V shed 4 bases and J shed 7 bases, with 15 bases lying between them. Here the CDR3 reads CASSGRLGGNEQFF. The CDR3 coding sequence is TGCGCCAGCAGCGGAAGACTAGGGGGGAATGAGCAGTTCTTC.

This clonotype came up a few times. The V call is TRBV30, the J call TRBJ2-7, with 7 bases aligning to TRBD2. CDR1 and CDR2 from the germline V gene are GTSNPN and SVGIG (reference sequence). Losses at the gene ends were 1 base for V and 3 bases for J; bases not matched to a gene: 6. The CDR3 is 14 amino acids. The CDR3 region is CAWSGGGPRYEQYF. The CDR3 region has the DNA TGTGCCTGGAGTGGGGGGGGTCCCCGCTACGAGCAGTACTTC.

This clonotype was counted between two and nine times. The chain uses TRBV12-3 or TRBV12-4 and TRBJ1-2, with D hard to call. The CDR3 has 13 residues. With 7 bases removed from V and 8 bases from J, the gap between germline ends came to 17 bases. CDR3 sequence: CASTLSRLGGYTF. Written as DNA, the CDR3 is TGTGCCAGCACCCTCTCCCGGCTGGGCGGCTACACCTTC.

This clonotype was seen only a few times. The chain has TRBV11-2 and TRBJ1-2; D gene uncertain. CDR3 length equals 12 residues. V dropped 5 bases and J dropped 5 bases, with 9 bases sitting between them. Germline CDR1 is SGHAT and CDR2 is FQNNGV. The CDR3 nucleotides read TGTGCCAGCAGCCACCAGGAATATGGCTACACCTTC. Amino acids: CASSHQEYGYTF.

The chain couples TRBV2 to TRBJ2-5; TRBD2 matches 10 bases. This CDR3 spans 15 amino acids. The J segment lost 5 bases and the V segment lost 6 bases, leaving 9 bases of the junction unmatched. Germline values: CDR1 SNHLY, CDR2 FYNNEI. CDR3 protein: CASRAGGRGGETQYF. The CDR3 nucleotides read TGTGCCAGCAGAGCGGGGGGGCGTGGAGGGGAGACCCAGTACTTC. The entire variable domain, with the rest obtained from reference TRBV2 and TRBJ2-5, is as follows: EPEVTQTPSHQVTQMGQEVILRCVPISNHLYFYWYRQILGQKVEFLVSFYNNEISEKSEIFDDQFSVERPDGSNFTLKIRSTKLEDSAMYFCASRAGGRGGETQYFGPGTRLLVL.

The V gene is TRBV7-3, the J gene TRBJ2-1; 10 nucleotides line up with TRBD2. There are 17 residues in the CDR3. Losses at the gene ends were 0 bases for V and 4 bases for J; bases not matched to a gene: 6. CDR1 is SGHTA and CDR2 is FQGTGA in the germline V gene. Written as DNA, the CDR3 is TGTGCCAGCAGCTTAACGTGGAGCGGGGGGGCATACAATGAGCAGTTCTTC. Translation: CASSLTWSGGAYNEQFF.

This clonotype was counted only a few times. This chain uses TRBV25-1 with TRBJ1-3; D not resolved. The germline V gene has CDR1 MGHDK and CDR2 SYGVNS. The CDR3 sequence is 16 residues long. V was cut by 0 bases and J by 0 bases, with 9 bases left in between. Here the CDR3 DNA reads TGTGCCAGCAGTGAATATTATCGGAGCTCTGGAAACACCATATATTTT. This sequence encodes CASSEYYRSSGNTIYF.

This clonotype was counted only a few times. This chain joins TRBV20-1 and TRBJ1-3; TRBD1 matches at 7 bases. J gave up 1 base and V 6 bases, and 6 bases lay outside the gene matches. This CDR3 comprises 14 residues. Germline V gene sequence: CDR1 DFQATT, CDR2 SNEGSKA (reference sequence). CDR3 in amino acids: CSATQTGSGNTIYF. The CDR3, as DNA: TGCAGTGCAACCCAGACAGGGTCTGGAAACACCATATATTTT.

This clonotype occurred a few times. The rearrangement joins TRBV3-1 to TRBJ1-2; no reliable D call. Germline CDR1 is LGHDT and CDR2 is YNNKEL (reference sequence). Trimming removed 0 bases at V and 3 bases at J, with 14 bases between. The CDR3 sequence is 16 residues long. CDR3 protein: CASSQDAAGLYYGYTF. CDR3 nucleotides: TGTGCCAGCAGCCAAGATGCGGCGGGTCTATACTATGGCTACACCTTC.

This chain joins TRBV5-1 and TRBJ1-6, with 8 bases that match TRBD1. Germline assignment: CDR1 SGHRS and CDR2 YFSETQ. Trimming took 0 bases from V and 6 from J; bases not matched to a gene: 8. There are 17 residues in the CDR3. CDR3 protein: CASSLVRQGASNSPLHF. The CDR3 DNA reads as TGCGCCAGCAGCTTGGTTCGGCAGGGGGCGAGTAATTCACCCCTCCACTTT.

This rearrangement joins TRBV6-6 to TRBJ1-3, with D perhaps TRBD1 (6 bases). The V end was cut by 0 bases, the J end by 4 bases, with 13 bases between. The CDR3 spans 16 residues. Looked up from germline, CDR1 is MNHNY and CDR2 is SVGAGI (reference sequence). Here the CDR3 reads CASSYSGGAPGNTIYF. The CDR3 coding sequence is TGTGCCAGCAGTTACTCGGGGGGCGCCCCCGGAAACACCATATATTTT.

V usage is TRBV10-3 and J usage is TRBJ1-3, with D unclear. The CDR3 has 13 residues. The germline CDR1 and CDR2 sequences are ENHRY and SYGVKD. CDR3 DNA sequence: TGTTCCACCTGGCGCTCGTCTGGAAACACCATATATTTT. Its protein product is CSTWRSSGNTIYF.